Following are 11 T cell receptor beta chains from one sample sequenced in a study of blood T cell repertoires in COVID-19. Libraries were prepared by immunoSEQ multiplex PCR; TCRdb keeps only in-frame clonotypes and omits some of them. Of about 260,000 clones listed, 75% to 90% were seen once; the top ten hold roughly 1.9%. The sequenced sample was peripheral blood. Every receptor here comes from a man aged 30 to 39 with active or convalescent COVID-19.

CDR3 in amino acids: CASSHTGGSYNEQFF. Here the CDR3 DNA reads TGCGCCAGCAGCCATACAGGGGGCTCCTACAATGAGCAGTTCTTC. The V call is TRBV4-3, the J call TRBJ2-1; TRBD1 aligns across 8 bases. V trimming: 3 bases; J trimming: 0 bases; junction bases outside the gene matches: 1. The CDR3 contains 15 residues. Looked up from germline, CDR1 is LGHNA and CDR2 is YSLEER.

Regarding this clone: A read error may produce the germline difference seen at one junction end. The chain recombines TRBV3-1 (or the pseudogene TRBV3-2) with TRBJ1-5; a weak D match, TRBD1 (5 bases). CDR1 is LGHDT, CDR2 YNNKEL, per germline (reference sequence). The CDR3 sequence is 13 residues long. CDR3 bases: TGTGCCAGCAGCCCCGGTTCGGGCAGGGCCACAGATTTT. Its protein is CASSPGSGRATDF.

The V gene is TRBV5-4, the J gene TRBJ2-3; tentatively, D is TRBD2 (7 bases). Per the germline V gene, CDR1 is SGHNT and CDR2 is YYREEE (reference sequence). Deletions cut 4 bases from V and 3 bases from J, with 18 bases between. The CDR3 covers 16 residues. The CDR3 DNA is TGTGCCAGCAGCCGAAGGCGCGGGGGCGATACAGATACGCAGTATTTT. Encoded protein: CASSRRRGGDTDTQYF. Complete variable domain (other parts from reference TRBV5-4 and TRBJ2-3): ETGVTQSPTHLIKTRGQQVTLRCSSQSGHNTVSWYQQALGQGPQFIFQYYREEENGRGNFPPRFSGLQFPNYSSELNVNALELDDSALYLCASSRRRGGDTDTQYFGPGTRLTVL.

This clone was picked up one time. This chain connects TRBV2 to TRBJ1-5; TRBD1 agrees at 7 bases. J lost 5 bases, V lost 3 bases, and 7 bases had no gene match. Germline CDR1 SNHLY, CDR2 FYNNEI. The CDR3 is 15 amino acids. CDR3 sequence: CASSEEQGYYQPQHF. The CDR3 DNA sequence: TGTGCCAGCAGTGAGGAACAGGGGTACTATCAGCCCCAGCATTTT.

CDR3 DNA sequence: TGTGCCAGCAGCTTAGATCTACAACTAGCGGGGGTGGACGAGCAGTACTTC. It encodes CASSLDLQLAGVDEQYF. The chain uses TRBV11-3 and TRBJ2-7, with 11 positions matching TRBD2. The CDR3 consists of 17 residues. Trimming at V came to 0 bases and at J to 5 bases, leaving 9 bases not matched to a gene. CDR1 is SGHNT and CDR2 is YENEEA in the germline V gene.

The V and J genes are TRBV4-1 and TRBJ2-7; TRBD2 agrees at 13 bases. Germline V gene data show CDR1 as MGHRA and CDR2 as YSYEKL. The V segment lost 1 base and the J segment 2 bases; nucleotides outside the gene matches: 8. The CDR3 consists of 18 residues. CDR3 DNA: TGCGCCAGCAGCCAAGCACTAGCGGGGGGGCCTGGTCCCTACGAGCAGTACTTC. Translation: CASSQALAGGPGPYEQYF.

The chain joins TRBV11-3 to TRBJ2-3, with TRBD2 as a possible D gene (6 bases). V gave up 4 bases and J gave up 4 bases, with 12 bases separating them. CDR3 length: 14 residues. Germline V lookup: CDR1 SGHNT, CDR2 YENEEA. The CDR3 DNA sequence: TGTGCCAGCAGCTGGTCTAGCGCATCAGATACGCAGTATTTT. It codes for CASSWSSASDTQYF.

This sequence joins TRBV6-5 and TRBJ1-2; TRBD1 agrees at 7 bases. Germline lookup yields CDR1 MNHEY and CDR2 SVGAGI. J was trimmed by 4 bases and V by 11 bases; bases with no gene match: 10. This CDR3 region has 13 residues. The CDR3 coding sequence is TGTGCCGCTCGAGGACAGGATGGCTATGGCTACACCTTC. It yields the protein CAARGQDGYGYTF.

The chain uses TRBV11-3 and TRBJ2-3; 8 bases map to TRBD2. Germline CDR1 SGHNT, CDR2 YENEEA. With 0 bases clipped from V and 1 base from J, the junction kept 6 bases outside the gene matches. This CDR3 spans 17 amino acids. The CDR3 nucleotides read TGTGCCAGCAGCTTAGACTCTTACGGGGGGGGCACAGATACGCAGTATTTT. As protein: CASSLDSYGGGTDTQYF.

The chain combines TRBV6-5 with TRBJ2-5; 7 nucleotides agree with TRBD1. The CDR3 sequence is 15 residues long. Germline values: CDR1 MNHEY, CDR2 SVGAGI. V dropped 7 bases and J dropped 2; count of bases not matched to a gene: 10. CDR3 residues: CASNPGQAVQETQYF. Here the CDR3 DNA reads TGTGCCAGCAACCCAGGACAGGCCGTTCAAGAGACCCAGTACTTC.

The CDR3 reads CASSQTGGTYNEQFF. The CDR3 nucleotides are TGTGCCAGCAGCCAAACGGGGGGGACCTACAATGAGCAGTTCTTC. V and J are TRBV4-2 and TRBJ2-1; 8 bases align to TRBD2. V trimming: 2 bases; J trimming: 2 bases; junction bases outside the gene matches: 2. This CDR3 has 15 residues. From germline, CDR1 is LGHNA and CDR2 YNFKEQ.